This TCR beta chain was captured by sequencing in a study of cytomegalovirus exposure and HLA in healthy donors (TCRdb year 2017). Describing the broader study: According to an earlier analysis of several hundred of the donors, about 190 million T cells yielded 90 million to 130 million unique TCR beta sequences and about 300 Gb of sequence data. About 330 gigabases of sequencing data and approximately 91 million unique TCR sequences made up an early release that covered nearly 650 HLA-typed donors. The genetic ancestry cluster associated with self-reported Caucasian donors included around 76% of the 350 to 500 genotyped donors. The aim of the study was to test whether cataloging public T cell receptors could identify signatures of past pathogen exposure. The T cell repertoires of 666 subjects were profiled by immunosequencing and related to cytomegalovirus serostatus. Along with the roughly 670-subject first cohort, a separate validation cohort of over a hundred different subjects was used. To predict cytomegalovirus infection status, the study brought together high-throughput TCR immunosequencing, statistical association of individual TCRs with disease status, and machine learning. A later analysis re-examined previously published TCR beta repertoires from more than 550 donors and added high-resolution HLA genotyping to investigate patterns of TCR occurrence. Rather than using new phenotypic data, the later analysis identified candidate immune exposures from TCR beta sequences and from how often those sequences occurred across donors. To decide whether each TCR beta V gene segment behaved as functional or pseudogenic, an earlier analysis of approximately 590 of the donors relied on high-throughput TCR beta sequencing. Donor age, sex, ethnicity and CMV serostatus were compiled together with the repertoire data. Genome-wide SNP genotypes for about 60% of the roughly 700 donors were used in a later genetic analysis, which treated that subset as a discovery cohort. All discovery cohort repertoires had been generated using a single sequencing platform. HLA typing included class I and class II loci at four-digit resolution. The number of typed donors differed by locus: 629-630 for A, B, C, DRB1 and DQB1; some 540 for DQA1; some 610 for DPA1; and roughly 450 for DPB1. Five DR-DQ haplotypes were treated as single units for association and clustering because of strong linkage in the cohort. On average, around 200,000 unique TCR beta nucleotide sequences were sequenced per donor among a few hundred genotyped donors of the cohort, with 15% to 20% of those sequences being non-productive.

The cohort consisted of 666 healthy bone marrow donors. At the time of sampling, every cohort member was nominally healthy, though immune exposures that went unrecorded were likely present. The donor tested CMV seronegative and was one of the 352 seronegative cohort members. A peripheral blood sample was collected from each donor, and TCR beta sequencing was performed on peripheral blood mononuclear cells. Genomic DNA was extracted from the blood cell samples with the Qiagen DNeasy Blood Extraction Kit. On the study overall, not on this receptor specifically: A further reported finding was that TCR beta sequences accurately predicted the HLA-A and HLA-B alleles for most subjects in the first cohort. In the study, some 160 TCR beta chains were listed as associated with cytomegalovirus. An earlier analysis of approximately 570 of the donors showed that most TCR beta V segments appeared in productive rearrangements either about 90% or about 30% of the time, which broadly matched IMGT annotations. HLA typing was unavailable for some donors at each locus, so association tests used only the typed subset. In both the original and validation cohorts, the classifier was reported to diagnose cytomegalovirus status with high specificity and sensitivity. A later analysis reported that several top co-occurrence clusters appeared linked to parvovirus B19, influenza, CMV and Epstein-Barr virus. The authors suggested that the approach could potentially be generalized to other disease states and immunological phenotypes. The only immune exposure information available for the cohort was CMV serostatus. A group of highly shared sequence variants was considered likely to be a technical artifact of the sequencing pipeline. In a later genetic analysis, fewer N-insertions in productive TCRs were reported among donors in an Asian-associated ancestry cluster than the approximately 710-donor mean. In vitro tests confirmed that three of the cytomegalovirus-associated TCR beta chains recognize cytomegalovirus antigens. Assigning TCR associations to individual alleles was difficult when HLA alleles, especially DR and DQ, strongly co-occurred. According to a later analysis, TCR association rates differed among HLA loci, with DRB1 alleles showing the most associated TCRs and HLA-C alleles showing the fewest. While some public TCRs were present in many individuals, most TCR sequences turned up only very rarely across donors. Only TCR beta chains were sequenced in this cohort, and the absence of alpha or paired-chain data limited detectable features. An association between a missense DCLRE1C variant and V-gene and J-gene trimming of TCR beta chains was found in a later genetic analysis and replicated in an independent cohort. At a false discovery rate of 0.05, a later analysis linked 16,951 TCR beta sequences to specific HLA alleles. Because counts were too low, seventeen rarely observed V segments, including chromosome 9 orphons, were left out of the earlier analysis of approximately 580 of the donors. In a later analysis, HLA-associated TCR beta chains showed more clonal expansion and lower generation probabilities than non-associated chains that were equally common. According to a later analysis, most CMV-associated TCR beta chains appeared to be HLA-restricted, and the HLA associations seemed to be driven largely by CMV exposure. Presence/absence analyses assumed roughly uniform sequencing depth across donors, an assumption that may not hold. Linkage disequilibrium might explain the correlated functional status among segregating V segments, but an unknown experimental factor could not be excluded.

This clone was seen a few times. Its antigen remains undetermined. One base away there is no much larger clone; base qualities are not given. The library was produced with the immunoSEQ multiplex PCR assay. A mixture of 60 forward primers for TCR Vbeta segments and 13 reverse primers for TCR Jbeta segments was used in the multiplex PCR. Amplification of the CDR3 region of rearranged TCR beta genes was performed with a multiplex PCR assay on genomic DNA. On the Illumina HiSeq System, the amplified TCR beta libraries were sequenced as 87-base-pair reads. The source study handled its data this way. In a later analysis, tens of millions of unique TCR beta chains were counted across the roughly 610 repertoires, and roughly 11 million of these chains were shared by at least two donors. A nearest-neighbor algorithm error-corrected the raw reads and collapsed the reads into unique sequences, merging closely related sequences to remove PCR and sequencing errors. To assign V, D and J gene segments, CDR3 sequences were aligned to IMGT reference sequences. Each retained sequence needed at least a six-nucleotide match to both a V gene segment and a J gene segment. Rearrangements were called productive when the CDR3 lacked stop codons and stayed in frame with V and J; all others were non-productive. CDR3 was defined by IMGT convention, running from the second conserved V-encoded cysteine to the conserved J-encoded phenylalanine. The earlier analysis of 587 of the donors excluded any sequence lacking an unambiguous match to a single V gene segment. An earlier analysis of several hundred of the donors called V segments functional above 56.7% productive rearrangements and segregating when the between-donor standard deviation exceeded 5%. A statistical classification framework was built to diagnose cytomegalovirus status from the catalog of TCR beta chain sequences. V and J gene assignment, in a later analysis, came from comparing TCR nucleotide sequences with IMGT/GENE-DB human TR gene sequences. The TCRdist pipeline was used in a later analysis to assign CDR3 sequences and most-parsimonious VDJ recombination scenarios. In a later analysis, each TCR beta chain was defined by its CDR3 amino acid sequence together with its V-gene family, and reads without a unique V-gene family were excluded. As a way to deal with suspected cross-contamination and a sequencing artifact, a later analysis dropped 500 to 700 nucleotide sequences that were highly shared and had low generation probability. For each public chain, a later analysis derived a clonal expansion index from normalized ranks of inferred template counts within each repertoire. Generation probabilities in a later analysis came from a VDJ recombination model fitted to out-of-frame rearrangements, and those results were checked against IGoR. A later analysis scored TCR-TCR, TCR-HLA and TCR-CMV co-occurrence with hypergeometric tests, applying a repertoire-size bias correction to TCR pairs. False discovery rates were estimated in a later analysis by permuting HLA or CMV assignments 20 times. In a later analysis, co-occurring TCRs were grouped with DBSCAN, and TCRdist sequence similarity was added when clustering was performed within HLA-allele-positive subsets. For co-occurrence clustering, repertoires with fewer than 30,000 or more than 120,000 public chains were excluded, along with 4 to 6 repertoires with anomalous nucleotide sharing. TCRdb obtained this table from immuneACCESS and retained in-frame rearrangements with V and J assigned. These tables miss some clones; where compared with another copy, unresolved V genes account for less than half of the shortfall, and the remainder is unexplained. The DNA gave D and trimming, while V, J and clone size come from that table. Counted in this sample were about 140,000 clones; 70% of them appeared once. 1.5% to 2% of the sample belongs to the ten largest clones.

This TCR came from a woman in her 30s in good health and CMV-seronegative. The source material was PBMCs.

CDR3 region: CAINQGAGSGANVLTF. The DNA reads TGTGCCATCAATCAGGGGGCTGGAAGTGGGGCCAACGTCCTGACTTTC. This chain joins TRBV10-3 to TRBJ2-6, with 8 bases matching TRBD1. For CDR1 and CDR2, the germline V gene lists ENHRY and SYGVKD. CDR3 length: 16 amino acids, cysteine to phenylalanine. The only DNA kept is the CDR3, 48 bases in frame from the first base. Trimmed from V: 7 bases; trimmed from J: 3 bases; junction bases lacking a gene match: 8.